This T cell receptor (beta chain) is from a study of CD8+ T cells in alopecia areata (dated by TCRdb to the late 2010s). Regarding the research as a whole: Treated patients were enrolled in an open-label pilot trial of oral tofacitinib at 5 to 10 mg twice daily for moderate-to-severe alopecia areata. Tofacitinib was administered for 6 to 18 months, and 6 months of follow-up off drug were then conducted to assess delayed response and recurrence. The SALT score, which quantifies the percentage of affected scalp surface area, was used to measure disease severity in treated patients. High-throughput TCRbeta sequencing was used to examine T cell clonal expansion in alopecia areata in both the C3H/HeJ mouse model and human patients. On the human side, TCRbeta sequencing was run on scalp tissue and on sorted CD4+ and CD8+ peripheral blood T cells from healthy controls and from alopecia areata patients with either patchy or totalis/universalis disease. Biopsies were taken from tofacitinib-treated patients at baseline and at 4 and 24 weeks of treatment, and a later scalp biopsy was taken in several of the tofacitinib-treated patients. Scalp clonality was compared across normal scalp (n=4), patchy alopecia areata scalp (n=8), and alopecia totalis/universalis scalp (n=8). RNA was obtained with the PAXgene miRNA kit for fixed scalp, the miRNeasy kit for PBMCs, and the RNeasy kit for mouse skin. immunoSEQ multiplex PCR using 35 Vbeta forward primers and 13 Jbeta reverse primers was used to amplify TCRbeta CDR3 regions.

Spanning cysteine to phenylalanine, the CDR3 consists of 15 amino acids. Kept here is only the CDR3 DNA, which spans 45 bases and is read in frame from base 1. Between the V and J ends, shortened by 8 bases and 0 bases respectively, the junction contains 11 bases. Reading the germline V gene (reference sequence) gives CDR1 MNHEY and CDR2 SMNVEV. Reading the label with the study, this specimen's time point is: about four weeks on oral tofacitinib. What this sample's treatment or condition label stands for: oral pan-JAK inhibitor, 5-10 mg twice daily. Peripheral blood and lesional scalp punch biopsies were obtained from patients with alopecia areata. After PBMCs were isolated by density centrifugation and stained for CD3, CD4 and CD8, a FACSAria was used to sort CD4+ and CD8+ T cells. Receptor libraries were prepared by the immunoSEQ multiplex PCR assay. RNA was extracted from all samples and reverse transcribed into cDNA, which served as template for TCR sequencing. SuperScript III was used to make first-strand cDNA, primed with a 2:1 mix of oligo-dT and random hexamers. A synthetic immune receptor repertoire was used to gauge amplification bias, and whatever bias remained was removed computationally. The source study handled its data this way. Raw reads were preprocessed for error removal, and CDR3 was defined according to IMGT conventions as running from the conserved cysteine to phenylalanine. Clonality was calculated as 1 minus Shannon entropy normalized by log2 of the number of productive unique TCRs. Scalp TCRbeta sequences were cross-referenced with sorted blood CD4 and CD8 repertoires so that the CD4 or CD8 identity of scalp clones could be inferred. This immuneACCESS table, as held by TCRdb, lists in-frame sequences with V and J called but not all clones. Of the missing ones, under half trace to an unresolved V gene in checked studies; the others have no known cause. Clonal size and the V and J genes are those of that table, whereas D and trimming came from the DNA. The sample includes some 120,000 clones, with over 60% observed a single time. Roughly 5% of the sample is taken by the ten largest.

The full study reports these points: During tofacitinib treatment, many expanded lesional clones remained in scalp and blood, and this persistence may partly explain relapse after treatment is stopped. TCR sequences shared between patients were less clear than in mice, possibly partly because of HLA diversity in the patient population. With tofacitinib, both scalp clonality and the number of expanded CD8+ clones among the top 100 scalp clones went down significantly. Because the treated cohort was small and had just a single nonresponder, larger studies are needed to establish links between baseline CD8+ expansion and response. Lesional scalp, especially in alopecia totalis/universalis, showed higher clonality and more expanded CD8+ clones than normal scalp, suggesting antigenic drive. Scalp TCR repertoire analysis is complicated because resident alphabeta T cells in normal human skin are also sequenced, whereas mouse skin is dominated by gammadelta T cells.

A few counts support this clone. The antigen this receptor binds is unknown. Per-base qualities were not stored, and no clone one base away is much larger. This clonotype was sampled from a human donor with alopecia areata. The chain joins TRBV27 to TRBJ2-6; the D gene could be either TRBD1 or TRBD2, each agreeing at 6 bases. This sample comprised CD4+ T cells sorted from blood, obtained at week 4, from a patient treated with tofacitinib. The DNA sequence is given as TGTGCCAGCCGAGGGGGGTTCTCTGGGGCCAACGTCCTGACTTTC. This translates into CASRGGFSGANVLTF.